This TCR beta chain appears in the sequencing data of a study of blood T cell repertoires in COVID-19. The wider study: Whether acute or convalescent, the COVID-19 samples came from the United States, Italy and Spain. PBMCs, B-cell-depleted T cells, or T cells provided the cDNA or gDNA that made up the material.

Some clones are missing from TCRdb's copy, which holds only in-frame ones; the method was immunoSEQ multiplex PCR. This sample yields 120,000 to 150,000 clones, of which roughly 84% are seen a single time; 8.9% belongs to the top ten. The CDR3 is 14 residues long. The germline V gene has CDR1 SEHNR and CDR2 FQNEAQ (reference sequence). V lost 4 bases and J lost 6; bases outside the gene matches: 7. The TCR sequence derives from a man aged 25-45 years with COVID-19, enrolled during active disease. The V and J genes are TRBV7-9 and TRBJ2-7; 9 nucleotides align to TRBD1. Source material: peripheral blood. This CDR3 reads CASSWDRAVSEQYF. The CDR3 DNA follows: TGTGCCAGCAGCTGGGACAGGGCGGTCTCCGAGCAGTACTTC.